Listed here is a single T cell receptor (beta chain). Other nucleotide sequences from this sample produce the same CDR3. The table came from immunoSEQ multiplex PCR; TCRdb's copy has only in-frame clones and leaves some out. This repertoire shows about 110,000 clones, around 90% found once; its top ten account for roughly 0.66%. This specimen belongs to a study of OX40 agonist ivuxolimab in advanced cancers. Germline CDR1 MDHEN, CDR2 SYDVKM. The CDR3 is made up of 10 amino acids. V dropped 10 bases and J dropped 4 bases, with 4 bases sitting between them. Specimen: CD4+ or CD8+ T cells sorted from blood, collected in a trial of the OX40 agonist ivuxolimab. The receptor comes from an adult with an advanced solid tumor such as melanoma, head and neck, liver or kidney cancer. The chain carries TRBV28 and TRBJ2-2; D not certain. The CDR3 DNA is TGTGCCACCTCCACCGGGGAGCTGTTTTTT. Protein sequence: CATSTGELFF.